Each of the 8 T cell receptor beta chains below was sequenced from the same sample in a study of radiotherapy plus CTLA-4 blockade in lung cancer. Assay: immunoSEQ multiplex PCR; the TCRdb copy retains only in-frame clones and omits some. This sample has about 120,000 clones, with about 77% found just once. The source was peripheral blood, collected from a patient treated with radiotherapy plus ipilimumab. These receptors originate from a human donor with non-small cell lung cancer who had a partial response to radiotherapy plus ipilimumab.

In this sample, this clone turned up once. CDR3 sequence: CASSLAGVGDTQYF. The DNA for the CDR3 is TGTGCCAGCAGCTTAGCGGGAGTAGGTGATACGCAGTATTTT. The chain combines TRBV7-9 with TRBJ2-3; tentatively, D is TRBD2 (5 bases). Per the germline V gene, CDR1 is SEHNR and CDR2 is FQNEAQ (reference sequence). CDR3 length: 14 amino acids. Trimming removed 0 bases at V and 6 bases at J, with 10 bases between.

This clone turned up a few times. CDR3 coding DNA: TGTGCCAGCAGCTTAGGTCGGCAGGGAGGTATTGAAAAACTGTTTTTT. Translated: CASSLGRQGGIEKLFF. The chain is built from TRBV13 and TRBJ1-4; the D gene is possibly TRBD1 (5 bases). Trimming took 0 bases from V and 7 from J, leaving 15 bases between them. Germline CDR1 and CDR2: PRHDT and FYEKMQ (reference sequence). The CDR3 is made up of 16 amino acids.

The J gene is TRBJ2-5, the V gene TRBV10-3, with 7 bases fitting TRBD1. CDR1 and CDR2 (germline): ENHRY, SYGVKD. CDR3 length: 15 residues. With V trimmed by 4 bases and J by 3 bases, 8 bases remained unmatched. In DNA form, the CDR3 reads TGTGCCATCAGTGCCTTTGGGCAGGGGGAAGAGACCCAGTACTTC. Translating it yields CAISAFGQGEETQYF.

The chain uses TRBV27 and TRBJ2-3; D is uncertain. The CDR3 loop spans 14 amino acids. The germline gives CDR1 MNHEY, CDR2 SMNVEV (reference sequence). The V and J ends lost 4 bases and 6 bases respectively, with 14 bases between them. The CDR3 bases are TGTGCCAGCAGTTCAGTCACGGAGTCCGATACGCAGTATTTT. This encodes CASSSVTESDTQYF.

This clone showed up just once. The CDR3: CASSQGTRDQETQYF. The CDR3 nucleotides read TGTGCCAGCAGCCAAGGGACTAGAGATCAAGAGACCCAGTACTTC. The chain couples TRBV4-2 to TRBJ2-5; 7 bases are a match to TRBD2. Germline CDR1 reads LGHNA; CDR2 reads YNFKEQ. V dropped 1 base and J dropped 2; count of bases not matched to a gene: 4. This CDR3 has 15 residues.

The chain recombines TRBV19 with TRBJ1-2; D is ambiguous. Germline values: CDR1 LNHDA, CDR2 SQIVND (reference sequence). Trimming stripped 10 bases from V and 3 bases from J, with 12 bases between. The CDR3 is 12 amino acids. Here the CDR3 DNA reads TGTGCCATTCTCCGGGAAGACTATGGCTACACCTTC. This sequence encodes CAILREDYGYTF.

V usage is TRBV28 and J usage is TRBJ1-5; no reliable D call. Germline V lookup: CDR1 MDHEN, CDR2 SYDVKM. V lost 6 bases to trimming and J lost 1 base, with 7 bases between them. The CDR3 is 13 residues long. The CDR3 coding sequence is TGTGCCAGCAGATCCGAGAGCAATCAGCCCCAGCATTTT. As protein: CASRSESNQPQHF.

The chain uses TRBV7-2 and TRBJ1-2, with 7 bases identical to TRBD1. V lost 2 bases to trimming and J lost 5 bases; unmatched junction nucleotides: 8. CDR3 size: 15 residues. CDR1 SGHTA and CDR2 FQGNSA come from the germline V gene. DNA of the CDR3: TGTGCCAGCAGCTTATCGACACAGGGGCCGTATGGCTACACCTTC. It yields the protein CASSLSTQGPYGYTF.